The 9 T cell receptor beta chains below were found in one sample sequenced in a study of T cells in Graves' hyperthyroidism and ophthalmopathy. TCR beta CDR3 regions were amplified from RNA transcripts. HTBI primers were the set used in a first-round RT-PCR of the TCR CDR3. Each CDR3 protein gets one entry after TCRdb re-called the multiplex PCR reads with MiXCR. Here the sample spans 350,000 to 450,000 distinct CDR3 sequences, 11% to 15% being singletons. The sequencing input was blood. The receptors derive from a woman aged 60-70 years with Graves' hyperthyroidism.

Points on this clonotype: This may stem from a read error, because a much larger clone lies one nucleotide away. V usage is TRBV28 and J usage is TRBJ1-4, with D perhaps TRBD1 (6 bases). CDR3 size: 18 residues. The V gene's germline CDR1 is MDHEN and CDR2 SYDVKM. The CDR3 sequence: CASSLFLGIPGVNEKLFF. The CDR3 DNA reads as TGTGCCAGCAGCTTATTCTTGGGAATCCCAGGGGTCAATGAAAAACTGTTTTTT. The variable domain in full, with the rest retrieved from reference TRBV28 and TRBJ1-4, is DVKVTQSSRYLVKRTGEKVFLECVQDMDHENMFWYRQDPGLGLRLIYFSYDVKMKEKGDIPEGYSVSREKKERFSLILESASTNQTSMYLCASSLFLGIPGVNEKLFFGSGTQLSVL.

The chain joins TRBV19 to TRBJ1-5, with no clear D. This CDR3 region has 12 residues. V lost 4 bases and J 6 bases, leaving 7 bases between the germline ends. Germline V gene data show CDR1 as LNHDA and CDR2 as SQIVND (reference sequence). The CDR3: CASSNGIQPQHF. The CDR3 DNA is TGTGCCAGTAGTAACGGGATTCAGCCCCAGCATTTT. The full variable domain, completed using reference TRBV19 and TRBJ1-5, is DGGITQSPKYLFRKEGQNVTLSCEQNLNHDAMYWYRQDPGQGLRLIYYSQIVNDFQKGDIAEGYSVSREKKESFPLTVTSAQKNPTAFYLCASSNGIQPQHFGDGTRLSIL.

This clonotype was found a few times. The CDR3 region is CASSSQDGNYGYTF. CDR3 sequence (DNA): TGTGCCAGCTCAAGTCAAGACGGGAACTATGGCTACACCTTC. J is TRBJ1-2 and V is TRBV18; no clear D. Looked up from germline, CDR1 is KGHSH and CDR2 is LQKENI. CDR3 length equals 14 residues. V shed 5 bases and J shed 2 bases, with 12 bases lying between them.

This clonotype was recorded many times. This chain links TRBV20-1 with TRBJ2-1, with 9 bases that match TRBD2. The CDR3 consists of 14 residues. Germline loops: CDR1 DFQATT, CDR2 SNEGSKA (reference sequence). Trimming removed 6 bases from V and 4 bases from J; junction bases left unmatched: 7. The CDR3 DNA follows: TGCAGTGCCTTCGGCGGGAGGGGTTACAATGAGCAGTTCTTC. The encoded protein is CSAFGGRGYNEQFF.

This clonotype was seen many times. The J gene is TRBJ2-3, the V gene TRBV6-1; 8 bases are a match to TRBD2. Germline V gene lookup returns CDR1 MNHNS and CDR2 SASEGT. The trim removed 7 bases at V and 4 bases at J, leaving 13 bases unmatched. The CDR3 runs 16 residues. The CDR3 nucleotides read TGTGCCAGCAACCAATACGGGGGGGTAGCTCCAGATACGCAGTATTTT. It specifies CASNQYGGVAPDTQYF.

This clonotype was counted a few times. The chain couples TRBV5-1 to TRBJ2-5, with 7 nucleotides matching TRBD1. This CDR3 has 20 residues. The germline CDR1 and CDR2 sequences are SGHRS and YFSETQ. V lost 2 bases to trimming and J lost 1 base; unmatched junction nucleotides: 20. The DNA for the CDR3 is TGCGCCAGCAGCTTTACACTTCAGGGGGTGCTAAGCGGACTCCAAGAGACCCAGTACTTC. The encoded protein is CASSFTLQGVLSGLQETQYF.

This clonotype has at least ten counts. The rearrangement joins TRBV12-3 or TRBV12-4 to TRBJ1-5, with TRBD1 matching 7 bases. The length of the CDR3 is 14 residues. The V gene end was trimmed by 6 bases and the J gene end by 5 bases; junction bases not matched to a gene: 7. CDR3 coding DNA: TGTGCCAGCAGCACGACAGGGTTCTATCAGCCCCAGCATTTT. Translation gives CASSTTGFYQPQHF.

V is TRBV19 and J is TRBJ1-2, with D perhaps TRBD1 (6 bases). V was pared by 6 bases and J by 3 bases, with 17 bases between. Germline lookup yields CDR1 LNHDA and CDR2 SQIVND (reference sequence). This CDR3 has 15 amino acids. As DNA, the CDR3 is TGTGCCAGTAGAGTAATAGAGACAGGCGACTATGGCTACACCTTC. This codes for CASRVIETGDYGYTF.

J is TRBJ2-1 and V is TRBV4-2; no clear D gene. The CDR3 has 15 amino acids. V lost 4 bases, J lost 6 bases, and 16 bases lay in between. Germline V gives CDR1 LGHNA, CDR2 YNFKEQ. CDR3 sequence reads: CASSPRPLPPNEQFF. The DNA for the CDR3 is TGTGCCAGCAGCCCCCGGCCCCTACCCCCCAATGAGCAGTTCTTC.